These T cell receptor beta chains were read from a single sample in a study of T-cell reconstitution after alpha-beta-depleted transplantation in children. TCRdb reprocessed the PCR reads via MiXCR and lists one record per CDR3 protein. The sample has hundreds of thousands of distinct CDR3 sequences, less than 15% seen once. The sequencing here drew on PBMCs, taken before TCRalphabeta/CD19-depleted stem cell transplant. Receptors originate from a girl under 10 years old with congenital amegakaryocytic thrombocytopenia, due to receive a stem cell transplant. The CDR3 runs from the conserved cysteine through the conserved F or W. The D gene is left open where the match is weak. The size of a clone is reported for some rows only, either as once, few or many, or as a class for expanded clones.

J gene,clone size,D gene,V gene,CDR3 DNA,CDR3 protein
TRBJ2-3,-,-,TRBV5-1,TGCGCCAGCAGCTTGGGCGCAGCTAGAGAGGATACGCAGTATTTT,CASSLGAAREDTQYF
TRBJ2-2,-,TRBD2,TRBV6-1,TGTGCCAGCATCCGCGGACTAGCGGGATTGGGCGGGGAGCTGTTTTTT,CASIRGLAGLGGELFF
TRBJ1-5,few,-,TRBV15,TGTGCCACCAGCAGAGATCAGGACACCGATCAGCCCCAGCATTTT,CATSRDQDTDQPQHF
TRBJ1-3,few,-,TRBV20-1,TGCAGTGGCGACAGCCGAGGCTACTCTGGAAACACCATATATTTT,CSGDSRGYSGNTIYF
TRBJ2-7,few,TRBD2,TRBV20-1,TGCAGTGCCCCCCTAGCGGGAGGCGAGCAGTACTTC,CSAPLAGGEQYF
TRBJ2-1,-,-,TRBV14,TGTGCCAGCAGCCCCCAATGGGCGCGCAATGAGCAGTTCTTC,CASSPQWARNEQFF
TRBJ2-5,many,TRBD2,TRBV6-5,TGTGCCAGCAGTTACTCGAAACCGGGAGGGGGTCAAGAGACCCAGTACTTC,CASSYSKPGGGQETQYF
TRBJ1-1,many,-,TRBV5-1,TGTGCCAGCAGTTTGGACGGCCAGAACACTGAAGCTTTCTTT,CASSLDGQNTEAFF
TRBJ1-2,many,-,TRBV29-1,TGCAGCGTTCGATTGGGGGATGGCTACACCTTC,CSVRLGDGYTF
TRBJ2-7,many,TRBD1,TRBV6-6,TGTGCCAGCGGGGACAGAGTATACGAGCAGTACTTC,CASGDRVYEQYF
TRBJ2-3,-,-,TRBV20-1,TGCAGTGCTAGAGCCCTACAGGACTTTAGCACAGATACGCAGTATTTT,CSARALQDFSTDTQYF
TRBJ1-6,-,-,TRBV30,TGTGCCTGGAGTGTACTGGGGGCCGGATCACCCCTCCACTTT,CAWSVLGAGSPLHF
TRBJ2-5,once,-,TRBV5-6,TGTGCCAGCAGTGCCCAGGGGACCCAGTACTTC,CASSAQGTQYF
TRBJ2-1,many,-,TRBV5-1,TGCGCCAGCAGCTTGGCCATCCCGAAGGATGAGCAGTTCTTC,CASSLAIPKDEQFF
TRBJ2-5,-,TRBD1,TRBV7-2,TGTGCCAGCAGCTACCGACAGGGTTTCTCTCAAGAGACCCAGTACTTC,CASSYRQGFSQETQYF
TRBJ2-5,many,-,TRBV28,TGTGCCGTAAAATCCCCGAGGGGAGAGACCCAGTACTTC,CAVKSPRGETQYF
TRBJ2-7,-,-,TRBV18,TGTGCCAGCTCACCATCGTTGGACGGTCTACGTTACGAGCAGTACTTC,CASSPSLDGLRYEQYF
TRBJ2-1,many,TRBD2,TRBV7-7,TGTGCCAGCAGCAAAAAAGCGGGGCTCTACAATGAGCAGTTCTTC,CASSKKAGLYNEQFF
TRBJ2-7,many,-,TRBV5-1,TGCGCCAGCAGCTTGGTACAGGGCCTCTACGAGCAGTACTTC,CASSLVQGLYEQYF
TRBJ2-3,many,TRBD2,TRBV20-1,TGCAGTGCTGTCGTGACCGGGACTAGCGGGACAGATACGCAGTATTTT,CSAVVTGTSGTDTQYF
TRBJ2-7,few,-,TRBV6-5,TGTGCCAGCAGTTACGGACAATCCTACGAGCAGTACTTC,CASSYGQSYEQYF
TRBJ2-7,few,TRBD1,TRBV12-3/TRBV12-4,TGTGCCAGCAGCCACCGGGACAGGGTAACCTACGAGCAGTACTTC,CASSHRDRVTYEQYF
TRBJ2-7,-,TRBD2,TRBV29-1,TGCAGCGTTGACGGGCTAGCGGGAGGGCATATGCCAGACGAGCAGTACTTC,CSVDGLAGGHMPDEQYF
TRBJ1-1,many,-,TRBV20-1,TGCAGTGCTAGAACTCCGTTTTTGAACACTGAAGCTTTCTTT,CSARTPFLNTEAFF
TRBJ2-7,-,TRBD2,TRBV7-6,TGTGCCAGCAGCTTAGGGCCTAGCGGAAGTTCCTACGAGCAGTACTTC,CASSLGPSGSSYEQYF
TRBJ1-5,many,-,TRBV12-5,TGTGCTAGTGGTTTGGATTTAGATATCTCGCAGCCCCAGCATTTT,CASGLDLDISQPQHF
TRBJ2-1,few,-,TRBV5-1,TGCGCCAGCAGCTTGGACGGGCGAGGACACAATGAGCAGTTCTTC,CASSLDGRGHNEQFF
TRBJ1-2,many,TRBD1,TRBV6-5,TGTGCCAGCAGCGGACAGGGTAATGGCTACACCTTC,CASSGQGNGYTF
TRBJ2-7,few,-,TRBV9,TGTGCCAGCAGCGTAATTGGAGGGGGGGAGGACGAGCAGTACTTC,CASSVIGGGEDEQYF
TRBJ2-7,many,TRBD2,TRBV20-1,TGCAGTGCTAGAGATCATGGTAGCGGGAGGCCCCGCTACGAGCAGTACTTC,CSARDHGSGRPRYEQYF
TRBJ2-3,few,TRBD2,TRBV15,TGTGCCACCAGCAGCAGGGAGGGACTCACAGATACGCAGTATTTT,CATSSREGLTDTQYF
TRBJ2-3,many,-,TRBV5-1,TGCGCCAGCAGCTTGGCCGGGGAAGGCAAGCAGTATTTT,CASSLAGEGKQYF
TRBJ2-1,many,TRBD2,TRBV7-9,TGTGCCAGCAGTTCTTCTGGGGCGGGAGAGTACAATGAGCAGTTCTTC,CASSSSGAGEYNEQFF
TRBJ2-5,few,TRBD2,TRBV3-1,TGTGCCAGCAGCCAACTCGGGGGGTCGGAGACCCAGTACTTC,CASSQLGGSETQYF
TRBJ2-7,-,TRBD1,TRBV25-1,TGTGCCAGCAGTGAATACGGGACAGGGAACTACGAGCAGTACTTC,CASSEYGTGNYEQYF
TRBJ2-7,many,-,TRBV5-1,TGCGCCAGCAGCTTGATTGCCAGGGGGGGGTACGAGCAGTACTTC,CASSLIARGGYEQYF
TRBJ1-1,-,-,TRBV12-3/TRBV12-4,TGTACCAGCAGTCCAGGGAAGGCTGAAGCTTTCTTT,CTSSPGKAEAFF
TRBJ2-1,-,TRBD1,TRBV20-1,TGCAGTGCCCGAAACAGGGGGTCCTACAATGAGCCGTTCTTC,CSARNRGSYNEPFF
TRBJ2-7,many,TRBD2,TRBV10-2,TGCGCCAGCACCAGTGGGCTAGCGGACTACGAGCAGTACTTC,CASTSGLADYEQYF
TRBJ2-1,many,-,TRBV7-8,TGTGCCAGCAGCTTAGCTGGTGACCCCTATGAGCAGTTCTTC,CASSLAGDPYEQFF
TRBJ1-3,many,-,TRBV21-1,TGTGCCAGCAGCAAAGTGCAGGGGAGAAACACCATATATTTT,CASSKVQGRNTIYF
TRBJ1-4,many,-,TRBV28,TGTGCCAGCAGTTTAGTAGGGGCGCCTACACCAACTAATGAAAAACTGTTTTTT,CASSLVGAPTPTNEKLFF